This TCR beta chain was documented in a study of OX40 agonist ivuxolimab in advanced cancers. Background on the whole study: Ivuxolimab was an agonistic, fully human IgG2 monoclonal antibody directed against OX40 (CD134), a costimulatory receptor. Intravenous ivuxolimab was administered to patients every 2 weeks at six dose levels: 0.01, 0.1, 0.3, 1.5, 3 and 10 mg/kg. Among the 50 to 55 dose-escalation patients, approximately 20 had hepatocellular carcinoma, about 15 melanoma, 9 renal cell carcinoma and 9 head and neck cancer. In the dose-escalation cohort, around four fifths of patients were male, and the mean age was 60 years with a range of roughly 20 to 79. Patients were allowed to have had prior anti-PD-1, anti-PD-L1 or anti-CTLA-4 therapy, and around two fifths of the dose-escalation patients had been treated with checkpoint inhibitors. Partial responses occurred in three dose-escalation patients, of whom one had hepatocellular carcinoma and two had cutaneous melanoma. The point of sequencing TCRbeta in the periphery was to test whether ivuxolimab changed TCR sequence diversity and drove clonal T-cell expansion. The paper reports the monotherapy dose-escalation portion (N = 52 patients) of the phase I ivuxolimab trial. The paper as a whole reports these results and caveats: At doses from 0.1 to 3.0 mg/kg, clonal expansion was seen in both CD4+ and CD8+ blood T cells between baseline and week 6. The antigen specificity of the clonally expanded peripheral T cells was not determined. Low levels of normalized T-cell clonal expansion were also shown by some nonresponding patients. After ivuxolimab, more expanded clones were found on average in CD8+ T cells than in CD4+ T cells. Partial responders in the 0.1-3.0 mg/kg groups had among the lowest normalized peripheral clonal expansion, especially among CD8+ T cells.

To sequence the TCRbeta CDR3 region, genomic DNA was isolated from the sorted cells. The immunoSEQ Assay was used to sequence the TCRbeta CDR3 regions. Not all clones reach the TCRdb copy of this immuneACCESS table, which keeps in-frame sequences only. Checked studies attribute under half of the gap to unresolved V genes and leave the rest unexplained. Here the sample has 37,000 or so clones; 82% occur a single time. The ten largest account for under 2% of the sample. CDR1 and CDR2 were assigned from the germline V gene as MNHNS and SASEGT. Taken from cysteine to phenylalanine, the CDR3 has 14 residues. Just CDR3 DNA is preserved here, 42 bases in frame from base 1. Trimming takes 6 bases from V and 9 bases from J, and the germline ends sit 18 bases apart. Patients with a history of autoimmune disease or receiving systemic immunosuppression were excluded from the trial. Peripheral blood for TCR sequencing was collected from all dose cohorts at baseline, on cycle 4 day 1, and on cycle 7 day 1. The samples were drawn from a first-in-human, open-label, multicenter phase I dose-escalation trial of ivuxolimab. Adults with locally advanced or metastatic melanoma, renal cell carcinoma, hepatocellular carcinoma or head and neck squamous cell carcinoma were enrolled in the trial. Before TCR sequencing, CD4+ T cells and CD8+ T cells were sorted from peripheral blood as separate populations.

Note on this clone: Its antigen is still unknown. Within one base of it there is no much larger clone, and no base qualities were kept.

The starting material was CD4+ or CD8+ T cells sorted from blood, obtained in a trial of the OX40 agonist ivuxolimab. The TCR comes from an adult with an advanced solid tumor such as melanoma, head and neck, liver or kidney cancer. The rearrangement combines TRBV6-1 with TRBJ1-3; the D gene is perhaps TRBD1, on 5 matching bases. The DNA sequence is given as TGTGCCAGCAGCGCGGACGGGACGGGATCCACCATATATTTT. Translation gives CASSADGTGSTIYF.